These 25 T cell receptor beta chains came from one sample sequenced in a study of T cells in Graves' hyperthyroidism and ophthalmopathy. Researchers amplified the TCR beta CDR3 regions from RNA transcripts. Carried out on the TCR CDR3, a first-round RT-PCR used the HTBI primer set. TCRdb independently ran MiXCR on the multiplex PCR reads; one entry per CDR3 protein. The sample includes tens of thousands of distinct CDR3 sequences, approximately 58% seen only once; the top ten take under 35%. Sequenced input: peripheral blood or thyroid tissue (not recorded which). All receptors derive from a young man with Graves' hyperthyroidism.

In its sample, this clonotype was seen a few times. The V gene is TRBV15, the J gene TRBJ1-1; TRBD1 might be the D (5 bases). V was pared by 3 bases and J by 3 bases, with 14 bases between. This CDR3 has 15 residues. Germline CDR1 and CDR2: LNHNV and YYDKDF (reference sequence). This CDR3 is CATSSLGDVHTEAFF. The DNA of the CDR3 is TGTGCCACCAGCAGTTTAGGGGACGTACACACTGAAGCTTTCTTT.

A few counts support this clonotype. The chain joins TRBV29-1 to TRBJ2-3, with 13 bases lining up with TRBD2. This CDR3 has 16 residues. Germline lookup yields CDR1 SQVTM and CDR2 ANQGSEA. Trimming at V came to 6 bases and at J to 3 bases, leaving 9 bases not matched to a gene. The DNA of the CDR3 is TGCAGCGTGAGGCCCGGGACTAGCGGGAAGACAGATACGCAGTATTTT. Encoded protein: CSVRPGTSGKTDTQYF.

The rearrangement links TRBV15 to TRBJ2-5; D remains ambiguous. V lost 5 bases, J lost 0 bases, and 7 bases lay in between. Germline CDR1 and CDR2: LNHNV and YYDKDF (reference sequence). This CDR3 contains 13 residues. CDR3 DNA sequence: TGTGCCACCAGCGGGCCGGACCAAGAGACCCAGTACTTC. Amino acids: CATSGPDQETQYF.

V gene TRBV9 combines with J gene TRBJ2-5, with 8 bases aligning to TRBD1. Trimming removed 0 bases from V and 5 bases from J; junction bases left unmatched: 6. CDR1 is SGDLS and CDR2 is YYNGEE in the germline V gene. The CDR3 is 15 amino acids. The CDR3 bases are TGTGCCAGCAGCGTAGGTCAGGGGGCGCATGAGACCCAGTACTTC. It yields the protein CASSVGQGAHETQYF. Using reference TRBV9 and TRBJ2-5 for the parts outside the CDR3, the full variable domain is DSGVTQTPKHLITATGQRVTLRCSPRSGDLSVYWYQQSLDQGLQFLIQYYNGEERAKGNILERFSAQQFPDLHSELNLSSLELGDSALYFCASSVGQGAHETQYFGPGTRLLVL.

This clonotype has just one count. The gene calls are TRBV6-5 and TRBJ1-1, with D perhaps matching TRBD1 (5 bases). V was trimmed by 4 bases and J by 7 bases, leaving 16 bases between them. The CDR3 extends over 14 amino acids. Germline V lookup: CDR1 MNHEY, CDR2 SVGAGI. CDR3 DNA: TGTGCCAGCAGTTCCTGGGACCAACGAGGTGAAGCTTTCTTT. Its protein is CASSSWDQRGEAFF.

V gene TRBV5-6 combines with J gene TRBJ1-6, with D perhaps matching TRBD1 (6 bases). From germline, CDR1 is SGHDT and CDR2 YYEEEE. V shed 4 bases and J shed 7 bases, with 15 bases lying between them. This CDR3 is built from 15 residues. The CDR3 coding sequence is TGTGCCAGCAGCCTCACAGGGTCCACGAATTCACCCCTCCACTTT. The encoded protein is CASSLTGSTNSPLHF.

The chain has TRBV2 and TRBJ1-5; no firm D call. Germline V gene lookup returns CDR1 SNHLY and CDR2 FYNNEI. This CDR3 is built from 13 residues. Trimming took 1 base from V and 7 from J, leaving 8 bases between them. This CDR3 is CASSEGSRQPQHF. DNA for the CDR3: TGTGCCAGCAGTGAAGGAAGCCGACAGCCCCAGCATTTT.

The J gene is TRBJ2-5, the V gene TRBV2; D perhaps matches TRBD2 (6 bases). The germline gives CDR1 SNHLY, CDR2 FYNNEI. The ends were cut back, 9 bases at V and 1 base at J, with 12 bases in the middle. This CDR3 comprises 13 residues. The CDR3 protein is CASAYSGQETQYF. Here the CDR3 DNA reads TGTGCCAGTGCTTATAGCGGCCAAGAGACCCAGTACTTC.

This clonotype occurred many times. The rearrangement uses TRBV6-2 or TRBV6-3 and TRBJ1-1, with a possible D match to TRBD1 (6 bases). The CDR3 is 12 amino acids. The ends were cut back, 6 bases at V and 6 bases at J, with 11 bases in the middle. The germline V gene has CDR1 MNHEY and CDR2 SVGEGT. The CDR3 loop reads CASSHRAPEAFF. The CDR3, as DNA: TGTGCCAGCAGCCACAGGGCCCCTGAAGCTTTCTTT.

This clonotype was detected many times. The V and J genes are TRBV24-1 and TRBJ2-7; D is undetermined. The CDR3 is 11 residues long. With 9 bases removed from V and 3 bases from J, the gap between germline ends came to 8 bases. CDR1 is KGHDR, CDR2 SFDVKD, per germline. CDR3 nucleotides: TGTGCCACCGGCGACCTCTACGAGCAGTACTTC. Amino acid sequence: CATGDLYEQYF.

Regarding this clonotype: A read error is possible here, since a much larger clone lies one base away. The J gene is TRBJ2-7, the V gene TRBV29-1; TRBD1 matches 9 bases. With 7 bases clipped from V and 5 bases from J, the junction kept 6 bases outside the gene matches. This CDR3 comprises 12 residues. Germline values: CDR1 SQVTM, CDR2 ANQGSEA. CDR3 DNA: TGCAGCGCATGGGGACAGGGCCACGAGCAGTACTTC. Residues: CSAWGQGHEQYF.

By its share, this clonotype is medium-sized. The chain employs TRBV29-1 and TRBJ1-2; D gene unclear. CDR1 SQVTM and CDR2 ANQGSEA come from the germline V gene. The CDR3 contains 12 residues. The ends were cut back, 4 bases at V and 0 bases at J, with 6 bases in the middle. The CDR3 DNA sequence: TGCAGCGTTGTACAGCCTAACTATGGCTACACCTTC. Its translation: CSVVQPNYGYTF.

The rearrangement joins TRBV2 to TRBJ1-6; 7 bases are shared with TRBD1. Germline V gene data show CDR1 as SNHLY and CDR2 as FYNNEI. V shed 8 bases and J 10 bases; nucleotides not matched to a gene: 8. CDR3 length: 13 amino acids. DNA of the CDR3: TGTGCCAGCTCACAAGGACAGGCGTCACCCCTCCACTTT. This gives the protein CASSQGQASPLHF.

This clonotype has at least ten counts. The chain is built from TRBV6-2 or TRBV6-3 and TRBJ2-5; 15 nucleotides agree with TRBD2. The CDR3 spans 17 residues. Germline CDR1 reads MNHEY; CDR2 reads SVGEGT. J was trimmed by 2 bases and V by 2 bases; bases with no gene match: 3. The CDR3 protein is CASSYPGTSGRQETQYF. For the CDR3, the DNA is TGTGCCAGCAGTTACCCTGGGACTAGCGGGAGGCAAGAGACCCAGTACTTC.

This clonotype was recorded a few times. V usage is TRBV10-3 and J usage is TRBJ1-6, with 8 bases that match TRBD1. CDR3 length equals 13 residues. Germline V lookup: CDR1 ENHRY, CDR2 SYGVKD. Germline trimming cut 8 bases from V and 6 bases from J; bases unmatched to any gene: 3. CDR3 DNA: TGTGCCATCGGACAGGGTTCTAATTCACCCCTCCACTTT. Protein product: CAIGQGSNSPLHF.

The chain is built from TRBV15 and TRBJ2-5; D unclear. CDR1 and CDR2 (germline): LNHNV, YYDKDF (reference sequence). V was shortened by 3 bases and J by 2 bases, with 4 bases between the two germline ends. The CDR3 covers 12 residues. In nucleotides, the CDR3 is TGTGCCACCAGCAGCCCACAAGAGACCCAGTACTTC. As protein: CATSSPQETQYF.

This chain connects TRBV12-5 to TRBJ2-5; 8 positions match TRBD2. V trimming: 7 bases; J trimming: 5 bases; junction bases outside the gene matches: 9. This CDR3 comprises 14 residues. Germline V gene data show CDR1 as LGHNT and CDR2 as FRNRAP. The CDR3 is CASAPAGGWETQYF. The CDR3, as DNA: TGTGCTAGTGCCCCCGCGGGAGGATGGGAGACCCAGTACTTC.

This clonotype was counted many times. The rearrangement joins TRBV14 to TRBJ2-7, with 8 bases fitting TRBD2. The CDR3 length is 14 residues. The germline CDR1 and CDR2 sequences are SGHDN and FVKESK. Unmatched junction bases numbered 6, after V lost 1 base and J lost 7 bases. CDR3: CASSQATSGGEQYF. CDR3 coding DNA: TGTGCCAGCAGCCAAGCAACTAGCGGTGGGGAGCAGTACTTC.

This clonotype was observed at least ten times. The chain has TRBV4-3 and TRBJ1-4; D remains unclear. This CDR3 has 13 residues. Germline V gene sequence: CDR1 LGHNA, CDR2 YSLEER. The V end was cut by 4 bases, the J end by 4 bases, with 7 bases between. DNA of the CDR3: TGCGCCAGCAGCCCGATTATTAATGAAAAACTGTTTTTT. Amino acid sequence: CASSPIINEKLFF.

This clonotype was observed at least ten times. The V and J genes are TRBV7-2 and TRBJ2-3; D gene uncertain. The CDR3 contains 14 residues. The germline CDR1 and CDR2 sequences are SGHTA and FQGNSA. V was pared by 2 bases and J by 1 base, with 7 bases between. The CDR3 DNA follows: TGTGCCAGCAGCTTAACGCGCGGCACAGATACGCAGTATTTT. It translates to CASSLTRGTDTQYF.

V gene TRBV5-1 combines with J gene TRBJ1-6, with TRBD1 identical over 8 bases. V lost 3 bases, J lost 5 bases, and 4 bases stayed unmatched. This CDR3 spans 15 amino acids. CDR1 and CDR2 from the germline V gene are SGHRS and YFSETQ. CDR3: CASSSPTGDNSPLHF. In nucleotides, the CDR3 is TGCGCCAGCAGCTCGCCGACAGGGGATAATTCACCCCTCCACTTT. Based on the CDR3 plus reference TRBV5-1 and TRBJ1-6, the full variable domain is KAGVTQTPRYLIKTRGQQVTLSCSPISGHRSVSWYQQTPGQGLQFLFEYFSETQRNKGNFPGRFSGRQFSNSRSEMNVSTLELGDSALYLCASSSPTGDNSPLHFGNGTRLTVT.

The chain recombines TRBV29-1 with TRBJ2-7; a possible D gene is TRBD1 (5 bases). Germline lookup yields CDR1 SQVTM and CDR2 ANQGSEA. Deletions cut 6 bases from V and 2 bases from J, with 8 bases between. This CDR3 region has 11 residues. The CDR3 DNA sequence: TGCAGCGTAGCAGGGACCTACGAGCAGTACTTC. It encodes CSVAGTYEQYF.

The V and J genes are TRBV29-1 and TRBJ2-7, with D possibly TRBD2 on 5 matching bases. Germline V gene data show CDR1 as SQVTM and CDR2 as ANQGSEA. CDR3 length: 13 residues. The V end lost 4 bases, the J end lost 5 bases, and 15 bases lay between the germline ends. The CDR3 region is CSVAGASLDEQYF. CDR3 bases: TGCAGCGTTGCAGGAGCTAGCCTCGACGAGCAGTACTTC.

This clonotype was found many times. The rearrangement links TRBV7-2 to TRBJ1-3; TRBD1 might be the D (5 bases). The CDR3 runs to 15 residues. The V gene lost 1 base and the J gene lost 1 base, with 8 bases spanning the gap. Germline values: CDR1 SGHTA, CDR2 FQGNSA. The CDR3 sequence: CASSLGGPSGNTIYF. The CDR3 DNA reads TGTGCCAGCAGCTTAGGGGGACCTTCTGGAAACACCATATATTTT.

The chain recombines TRBV10-3 with TRBJ1-6; D is undetermined. This CDR3 spans 12 amino acids. CDR1 is ENHRY, CDR2 SYGVKD, per germline. V lost 4 bases and J lost 8, with 6 bases in between. The CDR3 region has the DNA TGTGCCATCAGTGGCACCGATTCACCCCTCCACTTT. It encodes CAISGTDSPLHF.